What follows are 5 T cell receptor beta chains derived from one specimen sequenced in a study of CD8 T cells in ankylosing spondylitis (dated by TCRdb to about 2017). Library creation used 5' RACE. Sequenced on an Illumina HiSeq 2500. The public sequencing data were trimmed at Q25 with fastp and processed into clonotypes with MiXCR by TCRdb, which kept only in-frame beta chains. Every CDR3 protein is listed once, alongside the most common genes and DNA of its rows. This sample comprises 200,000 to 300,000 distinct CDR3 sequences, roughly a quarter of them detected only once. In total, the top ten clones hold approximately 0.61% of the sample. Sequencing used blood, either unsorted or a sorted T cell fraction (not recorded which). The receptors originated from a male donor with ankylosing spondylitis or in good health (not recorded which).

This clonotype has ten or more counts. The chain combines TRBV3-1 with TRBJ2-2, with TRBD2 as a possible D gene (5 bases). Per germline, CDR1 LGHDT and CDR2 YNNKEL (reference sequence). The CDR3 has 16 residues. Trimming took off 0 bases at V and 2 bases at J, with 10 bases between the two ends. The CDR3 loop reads CASSQDGGFNTGELFF. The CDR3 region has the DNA TGTGCCAGCAGCCAAGATGGAGGATTCAACACCGGGGAGCTGTTTTTT. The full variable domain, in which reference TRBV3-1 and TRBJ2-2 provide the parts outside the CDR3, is DTAVSQTPKYLVTQMGNDKSIKCEQNLGHDTMYWYKQDSKKFLKIMFSYNNKELIINETVPNRFSPKSPDKAHLNLHINSLELGDSAVYFCASSQDGGFNTGELFFGEGSRLTVL.

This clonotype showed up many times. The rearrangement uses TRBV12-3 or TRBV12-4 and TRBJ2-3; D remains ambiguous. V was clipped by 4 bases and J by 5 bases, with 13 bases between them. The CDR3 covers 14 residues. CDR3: CASSSYWGRDTQYF. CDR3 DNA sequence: TGTGCCAGCAGTTCCTATTGGGGAAGAGATACGCAGTATTTT.

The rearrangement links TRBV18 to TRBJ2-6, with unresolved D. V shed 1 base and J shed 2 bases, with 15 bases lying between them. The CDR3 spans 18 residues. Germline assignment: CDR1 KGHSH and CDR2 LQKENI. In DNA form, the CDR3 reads TGTGCCAGCTCACCACTTACTTCCTCAAAGGCTGGGGCCAACGTCCTGACTTTC. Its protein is CASSPLTSSKAGANVLTF.

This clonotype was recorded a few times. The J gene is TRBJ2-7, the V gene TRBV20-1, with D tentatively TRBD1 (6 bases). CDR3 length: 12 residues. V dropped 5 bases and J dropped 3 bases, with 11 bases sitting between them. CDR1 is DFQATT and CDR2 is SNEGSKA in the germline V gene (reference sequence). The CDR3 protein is CSAPDRIYEQYF. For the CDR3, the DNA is TGCAGTGCTCCGGACAGAATCTACGAGCAGTACTTC.

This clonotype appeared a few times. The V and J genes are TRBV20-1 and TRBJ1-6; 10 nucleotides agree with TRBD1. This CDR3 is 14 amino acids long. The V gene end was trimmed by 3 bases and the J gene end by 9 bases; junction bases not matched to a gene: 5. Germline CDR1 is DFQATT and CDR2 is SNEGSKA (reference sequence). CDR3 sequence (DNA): TGCAGTGCTAGTTGGACAGGGGGGGGTTCACCCCTCCACTTT. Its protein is CSASWTGGGSPLHF.